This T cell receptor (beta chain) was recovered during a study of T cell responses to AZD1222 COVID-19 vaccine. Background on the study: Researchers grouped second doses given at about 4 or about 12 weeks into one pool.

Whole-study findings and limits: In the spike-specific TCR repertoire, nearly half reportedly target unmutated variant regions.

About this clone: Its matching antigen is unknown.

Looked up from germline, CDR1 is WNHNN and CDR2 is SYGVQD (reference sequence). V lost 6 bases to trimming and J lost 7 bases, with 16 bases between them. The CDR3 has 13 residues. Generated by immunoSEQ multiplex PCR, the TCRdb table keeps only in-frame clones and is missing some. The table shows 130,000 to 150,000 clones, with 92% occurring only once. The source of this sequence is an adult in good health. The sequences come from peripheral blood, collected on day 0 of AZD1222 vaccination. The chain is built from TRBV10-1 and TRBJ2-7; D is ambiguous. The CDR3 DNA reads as TGCGCCAGCAGCGACCAACTGAGTGTGGAGCAGTACTTC. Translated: CASSDQLSVEQYF.